This T cell receptor beta chain came from a study of blood T cell repertoires in COVID-19. The germline V gene has CDR1 SGHDT and CDR2 YYEEEE. The CDR3 extends over 15 amino acids. With 8 bases removed from V and 0 bases from J, the gap between germline ends came to 12 bases. Measured with immunoSEQ multiplex PCR; TCRdb has only the in-frame clones, and not every one. Found here are a few hundred thousand clones, around 90% of them singletons; the top ten hold 0.95% to 1.5%. The J gene is TRBJ1-6, the V gene TRBV5-6, with unresolved D. Source material: PBMCs or T cells enriched from blood (not recorded which). This clonotype was sampled from a human donor in a cohort exposed to, infected with or recovered from COVID-19 (not recorded which). The donor label of this sample is uncertain. The CDR3 nucleotides are TGTGCCAGTAGGCGTGGGCGCTCCTATAATTCACCCCTCCACTTT. Translated: CASRRGRSYNSPLHF.